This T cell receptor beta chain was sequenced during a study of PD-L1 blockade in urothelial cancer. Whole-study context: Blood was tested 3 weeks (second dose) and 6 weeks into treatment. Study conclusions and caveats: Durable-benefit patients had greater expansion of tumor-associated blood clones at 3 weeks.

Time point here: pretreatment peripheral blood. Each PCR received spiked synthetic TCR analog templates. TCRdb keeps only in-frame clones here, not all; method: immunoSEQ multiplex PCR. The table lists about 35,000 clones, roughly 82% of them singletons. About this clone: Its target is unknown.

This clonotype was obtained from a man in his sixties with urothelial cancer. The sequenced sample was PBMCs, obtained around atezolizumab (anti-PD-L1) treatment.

The CDR3 reads CASSHSPVQVNTEAFF. In DNA form, the CDR3 reads TGTGCCAGCAGTCACTCCCCCGTGCAGGTGAACACTGAAGCTTTCTTT. This rearrangement joins TRBV28 to TRBJ1-1; no definite D call. The germline gives CDR1 MDHEN, CDR2 SYDVKM. CDR3 length equals 16 residues. Trimming pared 5 bases from V and 0 bases from J, leaving 16 bases between. Looking up the rest from reference TRBV28 and TRBJ1-1 gives the full variable domain: DVKVTQSSRYLVKRTGEKVFLECVQDMDHENMFWYRQDPGLGLRLIYFSYDVKMKEKGDIPEGYSVSREKKERFSLILESASTNQTSMYLCASSHSPVQVNTEAFFGQGTRLTVV.